This entry describes one TCR beta chain. J gave up 7 bases and V 3 bases, and 6 bases lay outside the gene matches. CDR1 is SGHVS and CDR2 is FQNEAQ in the germline V gene. The CDR3 loop spans 16 amino acids. TCRdb itself ran the reads through MiXCR, one entry per CDR3 protein. The sample comprises under 850,000 distinct CDR3 sequences, 35% of which are singletons, and 2.8% rests with the top ten. The data were taken from a study of T cell repertoires in cytomegalovirus infection. The sequencing sample was made of PBMCs. The chain joins TRBV7-8 to TRBJ1-6; TRBD1 agrees at 10 bases. The sequence derives from a human donor in good health (CMV status not recorded). Some clones in this sample may be carry-over from other donors' samples. The chain's CDR3 is CASSLRGDRGNSPLHF. The CDR3, as DNA: TGTGCCAGCAGCTTGAGAGGGGACAGGGGAAATTCACCCCTCCACTTT.